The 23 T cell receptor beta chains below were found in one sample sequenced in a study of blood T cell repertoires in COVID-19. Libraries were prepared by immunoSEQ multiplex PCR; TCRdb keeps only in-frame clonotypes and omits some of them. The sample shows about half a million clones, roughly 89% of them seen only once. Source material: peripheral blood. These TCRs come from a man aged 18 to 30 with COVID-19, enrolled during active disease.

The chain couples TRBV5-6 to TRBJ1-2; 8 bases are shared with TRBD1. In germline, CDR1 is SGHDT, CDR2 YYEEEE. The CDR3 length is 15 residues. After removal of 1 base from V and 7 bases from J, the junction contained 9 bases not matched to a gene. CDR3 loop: CASSLPVSGGSGYTF. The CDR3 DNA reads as TGTGCCAGCAGCTTGCCCGTGTCAGGGGGCAGTGGCTACACCTTC.

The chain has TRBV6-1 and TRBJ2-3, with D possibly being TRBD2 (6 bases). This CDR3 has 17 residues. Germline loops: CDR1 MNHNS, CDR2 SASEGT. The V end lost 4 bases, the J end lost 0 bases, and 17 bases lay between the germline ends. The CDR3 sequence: CASSALSSGTSTDTQYF. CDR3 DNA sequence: TGTGCCAGCAGTGCTCTTTCCTCAGGGACTAGCACAGATACGCAGTATTTT.

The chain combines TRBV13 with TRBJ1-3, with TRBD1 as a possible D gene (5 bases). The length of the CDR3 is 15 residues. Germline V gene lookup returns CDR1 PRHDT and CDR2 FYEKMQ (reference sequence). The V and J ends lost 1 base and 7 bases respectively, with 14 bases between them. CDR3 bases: TGTGCCAGCAGCTTAGATATGGGACTGGAGAACACCATATATTTT. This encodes CASSLDMGLENTIYF.

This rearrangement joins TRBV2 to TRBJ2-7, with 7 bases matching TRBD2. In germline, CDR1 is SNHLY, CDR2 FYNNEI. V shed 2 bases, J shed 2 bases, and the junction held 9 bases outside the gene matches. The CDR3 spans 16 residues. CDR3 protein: CASSEFRRERPYEQYF. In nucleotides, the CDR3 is TGTGCCAGCAGTGAATTTAGGCGGGAGCGGCCCTACGAGCAGTACTTC.

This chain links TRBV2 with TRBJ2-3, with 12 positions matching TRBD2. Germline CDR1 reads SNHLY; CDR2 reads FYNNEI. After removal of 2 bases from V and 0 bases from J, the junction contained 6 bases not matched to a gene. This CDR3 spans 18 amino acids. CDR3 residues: CASSERLAGALSTDTQYF. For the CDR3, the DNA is TGTGCCAGCAGTGAAAGACTAGCGGGGGCCTTAAGCACAGATACGCAGTATTTT.

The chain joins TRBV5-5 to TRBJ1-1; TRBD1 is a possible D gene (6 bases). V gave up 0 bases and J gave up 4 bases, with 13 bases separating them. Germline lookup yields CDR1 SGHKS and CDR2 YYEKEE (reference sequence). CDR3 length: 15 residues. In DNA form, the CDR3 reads TGTGCCAGCAGCTTGGTGACAGGAACTGGCACTGAAGCTTTCTTT. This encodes CASSLVTGTGTEAFF. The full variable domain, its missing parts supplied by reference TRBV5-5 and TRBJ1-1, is DAGVTQSPTHLIKTRGQQVTLRCSPISGHKSVSWYQQVLGQGPQFIFQYYEKEERGRGNFPDRFSARQFPNYSSELNVNALLLGDSALYLCASSLVTGTGTEAFFGQGTRLTVV.

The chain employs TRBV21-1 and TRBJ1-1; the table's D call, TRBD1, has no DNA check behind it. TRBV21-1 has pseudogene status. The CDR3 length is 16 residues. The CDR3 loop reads CASTTGPGGLNTEAFF. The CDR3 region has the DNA TGTGCCAGCACCACCGGCCCAGGGGGCCTCAACACTGAAGCTTTCTTT.

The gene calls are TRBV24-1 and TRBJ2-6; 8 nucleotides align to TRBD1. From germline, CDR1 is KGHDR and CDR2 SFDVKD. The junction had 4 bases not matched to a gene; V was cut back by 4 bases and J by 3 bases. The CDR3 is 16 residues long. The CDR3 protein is CATSDPQGGGANVLTF. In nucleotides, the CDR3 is TGTGCCACCAGTGACCCACAGGGGGGTGGGGCCAACGTCCTGACTTTC.

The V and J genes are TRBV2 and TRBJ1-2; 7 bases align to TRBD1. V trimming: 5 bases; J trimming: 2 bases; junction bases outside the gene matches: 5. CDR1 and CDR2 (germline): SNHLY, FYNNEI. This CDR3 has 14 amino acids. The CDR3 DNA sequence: TGTGCCAGCAGTCAATCACAGGGGAACTATGGCTACACCTTC. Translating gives CASSQSQGNYGYTF.

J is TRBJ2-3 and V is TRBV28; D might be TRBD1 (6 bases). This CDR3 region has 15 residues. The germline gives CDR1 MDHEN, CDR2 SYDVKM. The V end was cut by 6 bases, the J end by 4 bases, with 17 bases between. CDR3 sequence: CASRPQGAGADTQYF. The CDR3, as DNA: TGTGCCAGCAGACCCCAGGGAGCAGGGGCAGATACGCAGTATTTT.

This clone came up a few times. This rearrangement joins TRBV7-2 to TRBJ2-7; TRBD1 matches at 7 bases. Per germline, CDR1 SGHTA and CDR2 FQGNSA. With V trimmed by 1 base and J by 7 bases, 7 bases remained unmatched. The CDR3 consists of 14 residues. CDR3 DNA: TGTGCCAGCAGCTTAGGACAGGGTGTGGGGGAGCAGTACTTC. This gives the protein CASSLGQGVGEQYF.

The chain's CDR3 is CASSDEVLRNTEAFF. The CDR3 bases are TGCGCCAGCAGTGATGAGGTCCTACGGAACACTGAAGCTTTCTTT. This chain uses TRBV10-2 with TRBJ1-1; D remains ambiguous. The CDR3 length is 15 residues. The V and J ends lost 3 bases and 1 base respectively, with 12 bases between them. Germline V lookup: CDR1 WSHSY, CDR2 SAAADI.

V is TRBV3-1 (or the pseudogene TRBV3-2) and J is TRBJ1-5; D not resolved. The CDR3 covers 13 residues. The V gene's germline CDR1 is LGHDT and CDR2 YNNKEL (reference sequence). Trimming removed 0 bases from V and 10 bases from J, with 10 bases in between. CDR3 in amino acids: CASSQDGGSPQHF. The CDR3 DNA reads TGTGCCAGCAGCCAAGATGGCGGCAGCCCCCAGCATTTT.

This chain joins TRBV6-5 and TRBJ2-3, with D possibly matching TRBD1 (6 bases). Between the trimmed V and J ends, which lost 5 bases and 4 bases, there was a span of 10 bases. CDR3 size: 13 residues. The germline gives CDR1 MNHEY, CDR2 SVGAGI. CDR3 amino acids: CASSPPGADTQYF. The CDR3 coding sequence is TGTGCCAGCAGTCCCCCAGGGGCAGATACGCAGTATTTT.

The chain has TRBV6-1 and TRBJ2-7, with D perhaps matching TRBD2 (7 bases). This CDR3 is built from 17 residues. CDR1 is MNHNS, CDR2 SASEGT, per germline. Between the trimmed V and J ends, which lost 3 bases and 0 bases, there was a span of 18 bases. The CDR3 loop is CASSDPAGAVSSYEQYF. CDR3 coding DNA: TGTGCCAGCAGTGATCCCGCGGGGGCGGTAAGCTCCTACGAGCAGTACTTC.

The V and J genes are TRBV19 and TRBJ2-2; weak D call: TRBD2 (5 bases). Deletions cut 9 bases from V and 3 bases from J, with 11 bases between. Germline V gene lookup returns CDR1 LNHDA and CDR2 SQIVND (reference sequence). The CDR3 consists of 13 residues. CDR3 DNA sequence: TGTGCCAGCACTAGAACCTACACCGGGGAGCTGTTTTTT. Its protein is CASTRTYTGELFF. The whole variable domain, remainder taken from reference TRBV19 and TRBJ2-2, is DGGITQSPKYLFRKEGQNVTLSCEQNLNHDAMYWYRQDPGQGLRLIYYSQIVNDFQKGDIAEGYSVSREKKESFPLTVTSAQKNPTAFYLCASTRTYTGELFFGEGSRLTVL.

CDR3 residues: CASDDMDTEAFF. CDR3 in DNA: TGTGCCAGCGACGACATGGACACTGAAGCTTTCTTT. The chain employs TRBV6-5 and TRBJ1-1; no firm D call. CDR1 MNHEY and CDR2 SVGAGI come from the germline V gene. The CDR3 consists of 12 residues. V lost 8 bases, J lost 3 bases, and 10 bases lay in between.

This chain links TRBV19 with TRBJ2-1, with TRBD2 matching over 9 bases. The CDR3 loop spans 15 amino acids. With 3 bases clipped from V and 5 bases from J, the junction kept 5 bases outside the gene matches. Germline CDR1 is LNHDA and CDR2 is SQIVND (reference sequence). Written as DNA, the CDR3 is TGTGCCAGTAGTATTACCGCTAGCGGGAACAATGAGCAGTTCTTC. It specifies CASSITASGNNEQFF.

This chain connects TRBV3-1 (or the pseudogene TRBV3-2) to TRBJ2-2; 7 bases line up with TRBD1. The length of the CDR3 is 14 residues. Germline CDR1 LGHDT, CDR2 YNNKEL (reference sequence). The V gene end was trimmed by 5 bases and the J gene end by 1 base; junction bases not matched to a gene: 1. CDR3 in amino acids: CASSWTGNTGELFF. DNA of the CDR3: TGTGCCAGCAGCTGGACAGGGAACACCGGGGAGCTGTTTTTT.

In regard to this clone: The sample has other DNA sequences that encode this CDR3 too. CDR3 residues: CASSLDRGYNEQFF. Here the CDR3 DNA reads TGTGCCAGCAGTTTGGACAGGGGATACAATGAGCAGTTCTTC. The chain combines TRBV6-5 with TRBJ2-1, with 9 bases that match TRBD1. Germline loops: CDR1 MNHEY, CDR2 SVGAGI. CDR3 length equals 14 residues. Losses at the gene ends were 4 bases for V and 4 bases for J; bases not matched to a gene: 2.

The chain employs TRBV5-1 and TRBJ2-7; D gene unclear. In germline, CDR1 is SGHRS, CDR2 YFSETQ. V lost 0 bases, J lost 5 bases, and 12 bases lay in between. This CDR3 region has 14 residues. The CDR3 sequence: CASSLEPLLDEQYF. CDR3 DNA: TGCGCCAGCAGCTTGGAGCCGCTTCTGGACGAGCAGTACTTC.

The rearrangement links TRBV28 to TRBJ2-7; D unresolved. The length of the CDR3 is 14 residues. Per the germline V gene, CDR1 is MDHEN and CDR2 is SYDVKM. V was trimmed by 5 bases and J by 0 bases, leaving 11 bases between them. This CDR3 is CASSPPLSSYEQYF. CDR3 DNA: TGTGCCAGCAGTCCCCCCCTGAGCTCCTACGAGCAGTACTTC.

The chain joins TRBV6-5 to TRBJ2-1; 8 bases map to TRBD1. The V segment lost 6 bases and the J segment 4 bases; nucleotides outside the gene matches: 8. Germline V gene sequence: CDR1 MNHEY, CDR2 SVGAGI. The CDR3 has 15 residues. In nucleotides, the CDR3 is TGTGCCAGCAGGACGGGGGACAGGCCGTACAATGAGCAGTTCTTC. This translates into CASRTGDRPYNEQFF.